The rows below give T cell receptor beta chains drawn from one sample of a study of blood T cell repertoires in COVID-19. Data came from immunoSEQ multiplex PCR; TCRdb stores just in-frame clones and leaves some out. Among fewer than 250,000 clones listed, 70% to 90% were seen once. Material: PBMCs or T cells enriched from blood (not recorded which). These receptors were taken from a woman aged 40 to 50 in a cohort exposed to, infected with or recovered from COVID-19 (not recorded which). CDR3s include the opening cysteine and the closing phenylalanine or tryptophan. D genes are given only for firm matches. The listing skips clone size in some rows; elsewhere it reads once, few, many or a size class.

d_call j_call clone_size v_call cdr3_nt cdr3_aa
- TRBJ1-4 - TRBV9 TGTGCCAGCAGCGAGCAGGTTGCAACTAATGAAAAACTGTTTTTT CASSEQVATNEKLFF
TRBD1 TRBJ1-2 - TRBV25-1 TGTGCCACCTTCGGAGTTGAACGACAGGGGGCGCGAGGCTACACCTTC CATFGVERQGARGYTF
- TRBJ2-7 - TRBV7-6 TGTGCCAGCAGCTTAGCTACGGCGGAGAACTCCTACGAGCAGTACTTC CASSLATAENSYEQYF
- TRBJ1-2 - TRBV19 TGTGCCAGTAGTGAGGCAGATATAAGTTGGGGCTACACCTTC CASSEADISWGYTF
TRBD1 TRBJ1-1 - TRBV7-9 TGTGCCAGCAGCCTCCAGGGGGCTGAAGCTTTCTTT CASSLQGAEAFF
TRBD2 TRBJ2-7 - TRBV27 TGTGCCAGCAGTTTTTTAGCGGGAGGGCCTTACGAGCAGTACTTC CASSFLAGGPYEQYF
TRBD1 TRBJ2-2 - TRBV2 TGTGCCAGCAACCGACAGGGGGCGGGCGGGGAGCTGTTTTTT CASNRQGAGGELFF
TRBD1 TRBJ1-6 - TRBV3-1/TRBV3-2 TGTGCCAGCAGCCATAGATACGGGACAGGTGATAATTCACCCCTCCACTTT CASSHRYGTGDNSPLHF
- TRBJ1-1 - TRBV4-1 TGCGCCAGCAGCCAAGTGGGAGGGCGCGGCTCGAACACTGAAGCTTTCTTT CASSQVGGRGSNTEAFF
- TRBJ2-2 - TRBV4-3 TGCGCCAGCAGCCAAGATCGTTGGGCCAACACCGGGGAGCTGTTTTTT CASSQDRWANTGELFF
TRBD2 TRBJ2-5 once TRBV6-1 TGTGCCAGCAGTGAGCGGGGGGCGAATGTAGAGACCCAGTACTTC CASSERGANVETQYF
TRBD2 TRBJ2-5 - TRBV7-2 TGTGCCAGCAGCTTAGGGGGTGCGCTAGCGGGAGAAGAGACCCAGTACTTC CASSLGGALAGEETQYF
TRBD2 TRBJ2-1 - TRBV7-9 TGTGCCAGCAGCTTACTAGCGGCATACAATGAGCAGTTCTTC CASSLLAAYNEQFF
- TRBJ2-3 - TRBV2 TGTGCCAGCAGTACTTTTACGGATACGCAGTATTTT CASSTFTDTQYF
- TRBJ1-1 - TRBV6-5 TGTGCCAGCAGCTTTTCAAACACAGGGATCACTGAAGCTTTCTTT CASSFSNTGITEAFF
- TRBJ2-1 once TRBV21-1 TGTGCCAGCAGCAAGGGACTAGTGAATGAGCAGTTCTTC CASSKGLVNEQFF
- TRBJ1-6 few TRBV7-9 TGTGCCAGCAGCTTGACAGGACTTTATTCACCCCTCCACTTT CASSLTGLYSPLHF
- TRBJ1-5 - TRBV6-2/TRBV6-3 TGTGCCAGCAGTTACTTCAGTCAGCCCCAGCATTTT CASSYFSQPQHF
- TRBJ1-2 - TRBV19 TGTGCCAGTAGTAGAGCCGGGACAAGAACCCCTTATGGCTACACCTTC CASSRAGTRTPYGYTF
TRBD2 TRBJ2-7 - TRBV5-1 TGCGCCAGCAGCCCCGGACTAGCGCGATCCTACGAGCAGTACTTC CASSPGLARSYEQYF
TRBD1 TRBJ1-1 - TRBV19 TGTGCCACCAGGGACAGTCCGAACACTGAAGCTTTCTTT CATRDSPNTEAFF
- TRBJ1-2 - TRBV29-1 TGCAGCGTTCGGACAGAAAGATCCAACTATGGCTACACCTTC CSVRTERSNYGYTF
- TRBJ2-5 - TRBV7-6 TGTGCCAGCAGCTTAGGAGGGATGCCGCAAGAGACCCAGTACTTC CASSLGGMPQETQYF
TRBD2 TRBJ2-3 - TRBV14 TGTGCCAGCTGCCGGGGGGAAACACGAGATACGCAGTATTTT CASCRGETRDTQYF
- TRBJ2-1 - TRBV7-9 TGTGCCAGCAGCTTAGATTCTACTACAGGAAATGAGCAGTTCTTC CASSLDSTTGNEQFF
- TRBJ2-1 - TRBV28 TGTGCCAGCAGTTTAGATCCAGGGGGGTCAAATGAGCAGTTCTTC CASSLDPGGSNEQFF
- TRBJ1-1 - TRBV28 TGTGCCAGCAGTTTAGGGGGCGTGAACACTGAAGCTTTCTTT CASSLGGVNTEAFF
TRBD1 TRBJ2-7 - TRBV5-5 TGTGCCAGCAGCGTGACACCGGGACAGGGATCCTACGAGCAGTACTTC CASSVTPGQGSYEQYF
- TRBJ2-3 - TRBV5-1 TGCGCCAGCAGCATACAGGGCGCGGGCACAGATACGCAGTATTTT CASSIQGAGTDTQYF
TRBD1 TRBJ2-7 few TRBV15 TGTGCCACCAGCAGAGGTACAGGGGATAGCTCCTACGAGCAGTACTTC CATSRGTGDSSYEQYF
TRBD1 TRBJ1-6 - TRBV5-1 TGCGCCAGCAGCTTGGGACAGGGTGAGTCCTATAATTCACCCCTCCACTTT CASSLGQGESYNSPLHF
TRBD1 TRBJ1-1 - TRBV7-9 TGTGCCAGCAGCTTGGACAGGGTTGGCGAGAACACTGAAGCTTTCTTT CASSLDRVGENTEAFF
- TRBJ2-1 - TRBV2 TGTGCCAGCAGTGGGAGCGTCGGTGAGCAGTTCTTC CASSGSVGEQFF
- TRBJ1-2 - TRBV29-1 TGCAGCGTTGGTGAAGGGCGGGGGAACTTCTATGGCTACACCTTC CSVGEGRGNFYGYTF
- TRBJ2-7 - TRBV2 TGTGCCAGCAGTGAAAACAGGGCTAACGAGCAGTACTTC CASSENRANEQYF